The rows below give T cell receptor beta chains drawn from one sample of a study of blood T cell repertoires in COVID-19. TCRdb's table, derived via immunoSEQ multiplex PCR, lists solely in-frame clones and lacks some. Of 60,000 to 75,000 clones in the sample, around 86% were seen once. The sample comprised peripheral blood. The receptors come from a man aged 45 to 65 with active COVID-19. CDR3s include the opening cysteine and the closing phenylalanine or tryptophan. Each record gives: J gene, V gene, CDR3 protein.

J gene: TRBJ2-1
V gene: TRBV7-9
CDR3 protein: CASSSSGRATGEQFF

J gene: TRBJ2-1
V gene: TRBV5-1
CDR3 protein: CASRASGYNEQFF

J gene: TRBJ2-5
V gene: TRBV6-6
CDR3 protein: CASSRPIPGGTQETQYF

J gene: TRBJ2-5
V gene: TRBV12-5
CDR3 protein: CASGLGLAGGRSETQYF

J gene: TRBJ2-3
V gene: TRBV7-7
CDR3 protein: CASSRGIADTQYF

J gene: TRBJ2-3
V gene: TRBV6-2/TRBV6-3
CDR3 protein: CASSYRDFTDTQYF

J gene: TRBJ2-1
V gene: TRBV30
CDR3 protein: CAWGGGAGGANEQFF

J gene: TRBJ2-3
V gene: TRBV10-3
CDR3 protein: CAISPDRADTQYF

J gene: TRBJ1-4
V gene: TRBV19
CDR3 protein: CATRDLTRGSNEKLFF

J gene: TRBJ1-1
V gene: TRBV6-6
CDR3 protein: CASSRGTMNTEAFF

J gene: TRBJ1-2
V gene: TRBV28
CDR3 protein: CASSSTGVVVYGYTF

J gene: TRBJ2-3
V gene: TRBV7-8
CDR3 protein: CASSLTQGGTDTQYF

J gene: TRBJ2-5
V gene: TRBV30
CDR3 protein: CAWSVGTVGQETQYF

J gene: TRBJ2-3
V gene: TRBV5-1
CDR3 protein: CASSLEAPAGGTDTQYF

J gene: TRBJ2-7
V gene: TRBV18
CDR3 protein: CASSPPTAAEPYEQYF

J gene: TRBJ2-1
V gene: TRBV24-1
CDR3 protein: CATSDFSGGALYEQFF

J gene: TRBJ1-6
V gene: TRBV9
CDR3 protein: CASSSGDSYNSPLHF

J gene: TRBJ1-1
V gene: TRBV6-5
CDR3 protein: CASRRTRGGGTEAFF

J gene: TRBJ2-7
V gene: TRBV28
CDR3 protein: CASSLSGGSYEQYF

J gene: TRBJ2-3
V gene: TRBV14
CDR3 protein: CASSQRLTGFADTQYF

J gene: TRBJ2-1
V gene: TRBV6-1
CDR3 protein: CASSEGVYGRFF

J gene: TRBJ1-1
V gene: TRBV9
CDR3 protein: CASSVLPPGGNTEAFF

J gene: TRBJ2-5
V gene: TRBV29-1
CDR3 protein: CSVDGTSGFQETQYF